This TCR beta chain derives from a study of identical twins (dated by TCRdb to the mid-2010s). Study-level background: TCR alpha and beta repertoires from monozygotic twins, unrelated adults of various ages and cord blood were deep-sequenced to test whether fetal clonotypes persist. To rule out contamination, the twin experiments were replicated at different times with different library preparation protocols.

Library creation used 5' RACE. Sequencing was carried out with an Illumina HiSeq 2000. Template switching added a universal primer binding site, and the final cDNA carried a unique molecular identifier that allowed TCR cDNA molecules to be counted accurately. Specific primers in the conserved constant-segment region were used to synthesize first-strand cDNA for the TCR alpha and beta chains. To control for contamination, every cDNA library carried two barcodes: a SMART-Mk sample barcode plus Illumina barcodes. Two successive PCR steps introduced TruSeq adapter sequences along with Illumina sample barcodes. Sequencing of the TCR alpha and beta cDNA libraries was done on the Illumina HiSeq platform using custom primers. The authors processed their data as follows. MiGEC processed the raw reads to extract unique molecular identifiers, while MiXCR was used to determine the CDR3 positions. Recombination models were inferred per individual with the repgenHMM and IGoR tools using an EM algorithm. The analysis of shared clonotypes was done with the tcR package in R, with sharing normalized by the product of cloneset sizes. Out-of-frame nonproductive sequences were analyzed to study raw recombination free of thymic and clonal selection effects. TCRdb cleaned the public reads at Q25 with fastp, built clones with MiXCR and kept in-frame beta chains. For every CDR3 protein sequence, its rows merge into one entry that carries the most common genes and DNA. TCRdb's processing, not the authors', yielded these V and J calls. The sample data list roughly 220,000 distinct CDR3 sequences, and over 5% of these were observed just once. Of the sample, about 14% falls within the top ten clones.

All donors were healthy Caucasians. Three pairs of female monozygotic twins, all aged roughly 18 to 30 years, made up the twin cohort. Positive isolation kits from Invitrogen were used to isolate CD4+ and CD8+ T cell populations. The investigation overall reported the following: Zero-insertion analyses could be partly confounded by invariant T cells such as MAIT and iNKT, although diverse VJ usage argued against such confounding for most clonotypes. The excess sharing between twins in beta out-of-frame sequences was weaker because fewer shared sequences reduced the signal-to-noise ratio. Recombination models systematically underestimated out-of-frame TCR alpha sharing in monozygotic twins but agreed with sharing between unrelated individuals. Fewer insertions were carried by abundant cord blood beta clonotypes; a weaker similar trend was observed in young adult naive repertoires, while no such trend was observed in memory repertoires. Compared with coincidental sharing between unrelated individuals, out-of-frame TCR alpha sequences shared between twins showed an excess of sequences with low generation probability. Because the same donors could not be followed over many years, the conclusions depended on cross-sectional statistical analysis.

V loses 8 bases at its end and J loses 1 base; junction bases beyond the gene matches: 32. Via the germline V gene, CDR1 is MRHNA and CDR2 SNTAGT. The cysteine opens and the phenylalanine closes a CDR3 of 23 amino acids. Of the read, only the CDR3 DNA is kept; its 69 bases are in frame from base 1. This clonotype was counted between two and nine times. Its binding antigen is unknown. Base quality data are lacking; no much larger clone is found one base away. The same specimen was also included in a second study, on T cells expressing NK-cell markers. From the second report: Fewer than ten donors provided sorted CD3+CD56+NKG2C+, CD3+CD56+NKG2C- and CD3+CD56-NKG2C+ T-cell subsets, whose TCR beta-chain repertoires were profiled. Among the eight sequenced donors, seven were HCMV-seropositive and one was HCMV-seronegative. To restrict sorting to alphabetaTCR-expressing T cells, an anti-gammadeltaTCR antibody was added in several experiments. In several donors, the dominant CD3+CD56+NKG2C+ clonotypes were found to rank among the top 10 CD8+ clonotypes and to make up about 1.0-7.5% of CD8+ T cells. Those dominant clonotypes were again the most abundant among CD3+CD56-NKG2C+ cells in a few donors, at about 28.3-65%. Whether the expanded NKG2C-expressing T cell clones were specific for HCMV antigens remained unclear. The eight sequenced donors were randomly selected healthy volunteers, three men and five women. A commercial ELISA kit detecting HCMV-specific IgG in serum was used to determine HCMV serostatus. MIGEC was used to demultiplex reads and group reads by UMI, and MiTCR was used to assemble and quantify clonotypes. To exclude erroneous sequences, only TCR cDNA sequences supported by at least two reads were retained. The tcR package was used for downstream repertoire analysis, and clonotypes were matched between fractions using CDR3 nucleotide sequence together with V segment. Antigen specificity was annotated against VDJdb with VDJmatch, allowing one amino acid substitution in CDR3.

The TCR originated in a woman younger than 35 in good health. Sequenced material: CD8+ T cells sorted from blood. In this chain, TRBV6-4 is recombined with TRBJ2-1, with 7 middle bases fitting TRBD1. The sequenced DNA: TGTGCCAGCCGGGGCTTAGTAGGGGGCAAGACAGGAAAGAGGCCATCGTCCTACAATGAGCAGTTCTTC. Its translation reads: CASRGLVGGKTGKRPSSYNEQFF.